The entry that follows covers one T cell receptor beta chain sequence. Sequenced by immunoSEQ multiplex PCR; TCRdb stores in-frame clones only, minus some. The sample has about 230,000 clones; around four fifths are singletons. This sample was taken from a study of blood T cell repertoires in COVID-19. Turning to the study itself: Nucleic acid was either cDNA or gDNA, and it came from T cells, B-cell-depleted T cells, or PBMCs.

In germline, CDR1 is SGHVS, CDR2 FNYEAQ. The CDR3 runs 15 residues. V lost 3 bases and J lost 5, with 16 bases in between. The TCR comes from a man aged 35-49 years with acute or convalescent COVID-19. The sample comprised peripheral blood. This chain uses TRBV7-6 with TRBJ1-1; D possibly corresponds to TRBD1 (5 bases). The CDR3 loop is CASSFVPGRRTEAFF. In nucleotides, the CDR3 is TGTGCCAGCAGCTTTGTTCCAGGGAGGCGTACTGAAGCTTTCTTT. The full variable domain, its missing parts supplied by reference TRBV7-6 and TRBJ1-1, is GAGVSQSPRYKVTKRGQDVALRCDPISGHVSLYWYRQALGQGPEFLTYFNYEAQQDKSGLPNDRFSAERPEGSISTLTIQRTEQRDSAMYRCASSFVPGRRTEAFFGQGTRLTVV.